This T cell receptor beta chain was sequenced during a study of control samples from healthy donors and cancer patients (dated by TCRdb to the early 2020s). The junction carries 13 bases between V and J, which are trimmed by 6 bases and 7 bases respectively. The CDR3 holds 13 amino acids from the cysteine to the phenylalanine. The only DNA kept is the CDR3, 39 bases in frame from the first base. From the germline V gene (reference sequence), CDR1 is MNHNY and CDR2 is SVGAGI. Remarks on this clone: Its antigen is still unknown. No base qualities exist here, and no much larger clone lies one base off it.

Library prep was done by the immunoSEQ multiplex PCR assay. The source is immuneACCESS, and TCRdb retained only in-frame sequences with V and J called. Part of the clones is not carried over; for the studies checked, unresolved V genes explain less than half of this, and the remainder is unexplained. For this sample there are around 80,000 clones; 70% to 90% appear just once. The top ten constitute 4.5% to 6% of the sample. This chain is built from TRBV6-6 and TRBJ1-3; the D gene remains uncertain. The source material was blood. The TCR comes from a woman between 45 and 65 years old in good health. The CDR3 amino acid sequence is: CASRAEVLNTIYF. Here is the DNA: TGTGCCAGCAGGGCCGAAGTATTGAACACCATATATTTT.